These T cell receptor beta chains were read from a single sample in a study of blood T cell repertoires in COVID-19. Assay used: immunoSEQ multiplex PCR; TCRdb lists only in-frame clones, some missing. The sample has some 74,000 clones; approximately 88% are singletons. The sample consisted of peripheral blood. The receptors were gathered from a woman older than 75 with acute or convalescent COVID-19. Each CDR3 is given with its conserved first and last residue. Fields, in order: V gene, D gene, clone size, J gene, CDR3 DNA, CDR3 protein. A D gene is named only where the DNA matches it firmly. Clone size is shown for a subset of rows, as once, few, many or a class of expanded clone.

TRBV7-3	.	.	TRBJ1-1	TGTGCCAGCAGCTCACAGGAGAACACTGAAGCTTTCTTT	CASSSQENTEAFF
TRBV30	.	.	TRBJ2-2	TGTGCCTGGAGTGGGAGTGGCCGGGAGCTGTTTTTT	CAWSGSGRELFF
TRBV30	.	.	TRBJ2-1	TGTGCCTGCGGGAGAAACTCCTACAATGAGCAGTTCTTC	CACGRNSYNEQFF
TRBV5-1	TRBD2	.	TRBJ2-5	TGCGCCAGCAGCTCCCGGACTAGCGGGGGATCGGGAGAGACCCAGTACTTC	CASSSRTSGGSGETQYF
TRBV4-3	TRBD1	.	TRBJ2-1	TGCGCCAGCAGCCAAACGTCCCAGGGGGCCCAGCAGTTCTTC	CASSQTSQGAQQFF
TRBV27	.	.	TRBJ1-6	TGTGCCAGCAGTTCGTCGGGGTCGGGGTCACCCCTCCACTTT	CASSSSGSGSPLHF
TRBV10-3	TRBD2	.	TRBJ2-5	TGTGCCATCAGCCGCGGGGGGAAGGGAGAGACCCAGTACTTC	CAISRGGKGETQYF
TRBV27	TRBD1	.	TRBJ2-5	TGTGCCAGCAGTTTCGGGACAGGGCAAGAGACCCAGTACTTC	CASSFGTGQETQYF
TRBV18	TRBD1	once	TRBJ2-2	TGTGCCAGCTCACCACCCCAGCAGGGGGCCGCCGGGGAGCTGTTTTTT	CASSPPQQGAAGELFF
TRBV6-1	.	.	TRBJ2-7	TGTGCCAGCAGTGAACCTCCCTACGAGCAGTACTTC	CASSEPPYEQYF
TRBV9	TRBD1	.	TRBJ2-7	TGTGCCAGCAGCCTACGGGGACAGGGGGATGAGCAGTACTTC	CASSLRGQGDEQYF
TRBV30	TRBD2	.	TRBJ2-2	TGTGCCTGGACCTTAGCGGGAGGGAACACCGGGGAGCTGTTTTTT	CAWTLAGGNTGELFF
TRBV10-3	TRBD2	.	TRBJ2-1	TGTGCCATCAGTGAATCAACTAGCGGGAGGGCCTACAATGAGCAGTTCTTC	CAISESTSGRAYNEQFF
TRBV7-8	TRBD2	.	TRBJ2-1	TGTGCCAGCAGCCGGAGCGGGAGCTCCTACAATGAGCAGTTCTTC	CASSRSGSSYNEQFF
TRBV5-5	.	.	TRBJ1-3	TGTGCCAGCAGCTTCATTACAGGTGCAGGAAACACCATATATTTT	CASSFITGAGNTIYF
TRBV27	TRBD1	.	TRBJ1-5	TGTGCCACAGGACAGGGGGCTAATTTAGGCAATCAGCCCCAGCATTTT	CATGQGANLGNQPQHF
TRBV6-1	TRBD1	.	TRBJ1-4	TGTGCCAGCAGTGAACCCAGGACAGGGTGGGAAAAACTGTTTTTT	CASSEPRTGWEKLFF
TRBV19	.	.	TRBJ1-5	TGTGCCAGTAGTATTTGGTCGGAGCCCCAGCATTTT	CASSIWSEPQHF
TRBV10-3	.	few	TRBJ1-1	TGTGCCATCATCGGTGGGCAGGGGTTTCAAGTGAACACTGAAGCTTTCTTT	CAIIGGQGFQVNTEAFF
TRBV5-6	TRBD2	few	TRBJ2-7	TGTGCCAGCAGCTTGGGGGGTAGCGGGAGTATTTTTTACGAGCAGTACTTC	CASSLGGSGSIFYEQYF
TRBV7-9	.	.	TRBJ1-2	TGTGCCAGCAGCTTTGGAGACCGAAGCGGTGGCTACACCTTC	CASSFGDRSGGYTF
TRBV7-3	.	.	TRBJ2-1	TGTGCCAGCAGCTTAAGTGGGGCTGGCGAGCAGTTCTTC	CASSLSGAGEQFF
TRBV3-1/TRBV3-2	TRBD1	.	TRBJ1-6	TGTGCCAGCAGCCCCCCTCGACAGGGGGCGTATTCACCCCTCCACTTT	CASSPPRQGAYSPLHF
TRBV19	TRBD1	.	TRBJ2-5	TGTGCCAGTAGTAGAATGGACAGGGACGGTGAGACCCAGTACTTC	CASSRMDRDGETQYF
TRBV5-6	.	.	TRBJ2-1	TGTGCCAGCAGCCCCGACAGAATATACAATGAGCAGTTCTTC	CASSPDRIYNEQFF
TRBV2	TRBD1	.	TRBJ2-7	TGTGCCAGCGCTATTCAGGGGGCTTCGTACGAGCAGTACTTC	CASAIQGASYEQYF
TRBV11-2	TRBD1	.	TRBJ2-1	TGTGCCAGCAGCTACAGGGGGCGAGGTGAGCAGTTCTTC	CASSYRGRGEQFF
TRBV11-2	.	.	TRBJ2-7	TGTGCCAGCAGCTTTCACACAGGAACCCGAAGCTCCTACGAGCAGTACTTC	CASSFHTGTRSSYEQYF
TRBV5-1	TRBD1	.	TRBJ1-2	TGCGCCAGCAGCGTTATGACAGGGGAGTCTGGCTACACCTTC	CASSVMTGESGYTF
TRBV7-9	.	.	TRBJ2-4	TGTGCCAGCAGCTATTCGGGGGCCAAAAACATTCAGTACTTC	CASSYSGAKNIQYF
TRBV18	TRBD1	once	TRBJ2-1	TGTGCCAGCTCCCCGAGGGGGACAGGGGTCAATGAGCAGTTCTTC	CASSPRGTGVNEQFF
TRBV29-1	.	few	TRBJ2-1	TGCAGCGTGCGATCGCCCCCGAAGAATGAGCAGTTCTTC	CSVRSPPKNEQFF
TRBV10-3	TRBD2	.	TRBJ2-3	TGTGCCATCAGTGCCGGGACTACCACAGATACGCAGTATTTT	CAISAGTTTDTQYF
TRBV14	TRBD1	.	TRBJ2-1	TGTGCCAGCAGCCACAAGACAGGGGCCTTAGGTAATGAGCAGTTCTTC	CASSHKTGALGNEQFF
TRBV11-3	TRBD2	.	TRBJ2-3	TGTGCCAGCAGCCCCCTTGGGGGGGGAGGAGATACGCAGTATTTT	CASSPLGGGGDTQYF
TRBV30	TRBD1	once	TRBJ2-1	TGTGCCTGGAGTGGACAGGGGGATGAGCAGTTCTTC	CAWSGQGDEQFF
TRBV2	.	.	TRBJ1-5	TGTGCCAGCAGTGAATGGGGAGGTGGCAATCAGCCCCAGCATTTT	CASSEWGGGNQPQHF
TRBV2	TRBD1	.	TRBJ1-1	TGTGCCAGCAACCCTCGGACAGGGAGGGTCACTGAAGCTTTCTTT	CASNPRTGRVTEAFF
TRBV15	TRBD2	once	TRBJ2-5	TGTGCCACCAGCAGGAGACTAGCGGGGGGCCAAGAGACCCAGTACTTC	CATSRRLAGGQETQYF
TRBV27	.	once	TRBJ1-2	TGTGCCAGCATTCACATCCCTAACTATGGCTACGCCTTC	CASIHIPNYGYAF
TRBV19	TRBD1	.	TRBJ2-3	TGTGCCAGTAGTTCCAGGACAGGGATGAGCACAGATACGCAGTATTTT	CASSSRTGMSTDTQYF
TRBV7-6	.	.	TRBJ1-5	TGTGCCAGCAGCTTGAAGCCGAGTCAGCCCCAGCATTTT	CASSLKPSQPQHF
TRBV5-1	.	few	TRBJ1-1	TGCGCCAGCAGTCTAGACAGGCCAATTAACACTGAAGCTTTCTTT	CASSLDRPINTEAFF
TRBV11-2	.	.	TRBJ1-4	TGTGCCAGCAGCTCCGGGACACGTCCAGATGAAAAACTGTTTTTT	CASSSGTRPDEKLFF
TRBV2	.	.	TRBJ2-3	TGTGCCAGCAGTGAGCTAGCCCACCCAAATACGCAGTATTTT	CASSELAHPNTQYF
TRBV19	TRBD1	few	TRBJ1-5	TGTGCCAGTAGTGGACAGGGAATAAGCAATCAGCCCCAGCATTTT	CASSGQGISNQPQHF
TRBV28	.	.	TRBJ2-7	TGTGCCAGCAGCTCGTACACCTACGAGCAGTACTTC	CASSSYTYEQYF
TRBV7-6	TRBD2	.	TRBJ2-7	TGTGCCAGCAGTTTAGGGACTAGCGGGGGGTCCTACGAGCAGTACTTC	CASSLGTSGGSYEQYF
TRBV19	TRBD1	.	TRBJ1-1	TGTGCCAGTAGTATTTTGGGGCGGCAGGGGGCAAACACTGAAGCTTTCTTT	CASSILGRQGANTEAFF
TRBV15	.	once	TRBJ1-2	TGTGCCACCAGCAGAGAAGATCCCAGGGGAGTTGGCTACACCTTC	CATSREDPRGVGYTF
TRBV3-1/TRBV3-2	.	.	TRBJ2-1	TGTGCCAGCAGCCAAGGGGTCGGGTCCCAGGGAAATGAGCAGTTCTTC	CASSQGVGSQGNEQFF
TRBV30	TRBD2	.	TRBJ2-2	TGTGCCTGGCGGCCGGGGTCTAGCGGGAACACCGGGGAGCTGTTTTTT	CAWRPGSSGNTGELFF